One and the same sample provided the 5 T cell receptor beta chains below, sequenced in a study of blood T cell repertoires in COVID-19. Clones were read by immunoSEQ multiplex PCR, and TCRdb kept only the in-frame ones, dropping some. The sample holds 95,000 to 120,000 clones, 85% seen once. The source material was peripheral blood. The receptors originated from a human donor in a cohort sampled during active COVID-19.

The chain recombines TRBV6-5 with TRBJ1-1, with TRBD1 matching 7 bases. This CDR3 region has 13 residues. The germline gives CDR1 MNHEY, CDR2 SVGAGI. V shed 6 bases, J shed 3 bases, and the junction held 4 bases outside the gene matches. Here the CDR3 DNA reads TGTGCCAGCAGACAGGGGCAAGACACTGAAGCTTTCTTT. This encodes CASRQGQDTEAFF.

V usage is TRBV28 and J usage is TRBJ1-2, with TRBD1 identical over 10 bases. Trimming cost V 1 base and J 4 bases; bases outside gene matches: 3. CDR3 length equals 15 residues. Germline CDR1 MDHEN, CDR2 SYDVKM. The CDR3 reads CASSLSGQGPYGYTF. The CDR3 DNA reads TGTGCCAGCAGTTTATCGGGACAGGGGCCCTATGGCTACACCTTC.

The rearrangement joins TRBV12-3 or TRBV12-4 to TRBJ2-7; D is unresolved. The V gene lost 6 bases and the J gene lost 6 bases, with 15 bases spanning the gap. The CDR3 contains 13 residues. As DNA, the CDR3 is TGTGCCAGCAGAACCGATGCAGGTCCCGAGCAGTACTTC. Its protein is CASRTDAGPEQYF.

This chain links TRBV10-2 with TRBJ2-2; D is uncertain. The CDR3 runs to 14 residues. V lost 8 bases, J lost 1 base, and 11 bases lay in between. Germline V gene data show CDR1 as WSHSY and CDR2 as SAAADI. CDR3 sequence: CASLTDENTGELFF. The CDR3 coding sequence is TGCGCCAGCTTAACAGACGAGAACACCGGGGAGCTGTTTTTT.

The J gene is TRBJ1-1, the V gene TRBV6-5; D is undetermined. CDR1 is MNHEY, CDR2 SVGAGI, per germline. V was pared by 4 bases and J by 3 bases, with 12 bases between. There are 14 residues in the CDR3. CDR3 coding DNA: TGTGCCAGCAGTTCTCTAACCCTGTACACTGAAGCTTTCTTT. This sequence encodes CASSSLTLYTEAFF.